This passage covers 8 T cell receptor beta chains from one sample sequenced in a study of T cell responses to AZD1222 COVID-19 vaccine. Profiling relied on immunoSEQ multiplex PCR, and the TCRdb table lists in-frame clones only, not all of them. The sample holds 150,000 to 250,000 clones; 80% to 95% are singletons and the top ten take 3% to 4%. This sample comprised peripheral blood, obtained 28 days after the second AZD1222 dose. These receptors originate from an adult who received the AZD1222 COVID-19 vaccine.

A word on this clone: At one end the junction does not follow the germline gene, possibly because of a read error. V and J are TRBV2 and TRBJ2-5; tentative D call: TRBD2 (6 bases). Per germline, CDR1 SNHLY and CDR2 FYNNEI. This CDR3 is 13 amino acids long. The CDR3 is CASSTGAQETQYF. DNA of the CDR3: TGTGCTAGCAGTACGGGAGCCCAAGAGACCCAGTACTTC.

This chain joins TRBV24-1 and TRBJ2-7; D is tentatively TRBD1 or TRBD2 (5 bases each). V was pared by 4 bases and J by 4 bases, with 10 bases between. The CDR3 spans 13 residues. Germline loops: CDR1 KGHDR, CDR2 SFDVKD. The CDR3: CATSDQGEYEQYF. Written as DNA, the CDR3 is TGTGCCACCAGTGACCAAGGGGAGTACGAGCAGTACTTC.

The chain joins TRBV2 to TRBJ2-1; D is unresolved. CDR3 size: 15 residues. Germline-derived CDR1 and CDR2 are SNHLY and FYNNEI. Trimming removed 1 base from V and 0 bases from J, with 7 bases in between. The CDR3 DNA reads TGTGCCAGCAGTGAAGAACGGAGCTCCTACAATGAGCAGTTCTTC. Translation: CASSEERSSYNEQFF.

The rearrangement joins TRBV28 to TRBJ2-7, with 7 bases matching TRBD1. Germline V gene lookup returns CDR1 MDHEN and CDR2 SYDVKM. This CDR3 has 17 amino acids. After removal of 6 bases from V and 2 bases from J, the junction contained 16 bases not matched to a gene. The CDR3 DNA sequence: TGTGCCAGCAGACGCCGGGACAGACCAAGGTCCGCCTACGAGCAGTACTTC. Its protein product is CASRRRDRPRSAYEQYF.

The chain couples TRBV28 to TRBJ2-1; TRBD1 matches at 7 bases. This CDR3 is 16 amino acids long. The germline CDR1 and CDR2 sequences are MDHEN and SYDVKM. V gave up 6 bases and J gave up 1 base; unmatched junction bases: 9. CDR3 amino acids: CASRPAGGSSYNEQFF. The CDR3 nucleotides read TGTGCCAGCAGGCCAGCAGGGGGTAGTTCCTACAATGAGCAGTTCTTC.

J is TRBJ2-1 and V is TRBV27; TRBD2 aligns across 15 bases. The germline CDR1 and CDR2 sequences are MNHEY and SMNVEV (reference sequence). V dropped 3 bases and J dropped 10; count of bases not matched to a gene: 10. CDR3 length equals 17 residues. CDR3 in DNA: TGTGCCAGCAGTTTTTCATGGACTAGCGGGAGGGCAAGAGAGCAGTTCTTC. Protein sequence: CASSFSWTSGRAREQFF.

The chain joins TRBV5-4 to TRBJ2-7, with 9 bases lining up with TRBD1. Trimming cost V 4 bases and J 5 bases; bases outside gene matches: 10. Germline V CDR1 and CDR2: SGHNT, YYREEE (reference sequence). CDR3 length equals 15 residues. The CDR3 DNA follows: TGTGCCAGCAGCCGACAAGGACAGGGGCGCAACGAGCAGTACTTC. Translating gives CASSRQGQGRNEQYF.

V usage is TRBV25-1 and J usage is TRBJ2-5; D may be TRBD1 (5 bases). The V gene lost 4 bases and the J gene lost 5 bases, with 20 bases spanning the gap. CDR3 length equals 16 residues. The germline gives CDR1 MGHDK, CDR2 SYGVNS. The CDR3 protein is CASSAPRRGLEETQYF. DNA of the CDR3: TGTGCCAGCAGTGCCCCCCGTAGGGGCCTTGAGGAGACCCAGTACTTC.